The rows below give T cell receptor beta chains drawn from one sample of a study of follicular helper T cells after annual influenza vaccination. Libraries were prepared by immunoSEQ multiplex PCR; TCRdb keeps only in-frame clonotypes and omits some of them. The sample yields 2,000 to 2,500 clones, approximately 80% seen once. The sequencing here drew on CXCR5+ CD38- circulating T follicular helper cells from blood, taken on the day of influenza vaccination. The source is an adult who received the influenza vaccine. Each CDR3 is given with its conserved first and last residue. Each record gives: clone size, D gene, J gene, V gene, CDR3 DNA, CDR3 protein. D genes are given only for firm matches. Some rows mark clone size as missing; the rest say once, few, many or name a class of expanded clone.

once	-	TRBJ1-3	TRBV7-3	TGTGCCAGCAGCTTAAACCCCGTGGGGCAGGTGTCGGGAAACACCATATATTTT	CASSLNPVGQVSGNTIYF
-	-	TRBJ1-1	TRBV12-5	TGTGCTAGTGGTTTGGAACCGGGAGTAACTGAAGCTTTCTTT	CASGLEPGVTEAFF
-	-	TRBJ2-2	TRBV5-1	TGCGCCAGCAGCTTGGGGACAGACACCGGGGAGCTGTTTTTT	CASSLGTDTGELFF
-	-	TRBJ1-4	TRBV6-5	TGTGCCACCAGGAGCCGGGTGGGTGAAAAACTGTTTTTT	CATRSRVGEKLFF
-	-	TRBJ1-5	TRBV2	TGTGCCAGCAGGGGGAGACAGAACAATCAGCCCCAGCATTTT	CASRGRQNNQPQHF
-	TRBD2	TRBJ2-1	TRBV5-1	TGCGCCAGCAGCGCTGTTTCGGGGGGAACCTACAATGAGCAGTTCTTC	CASSAVSGGTYNEQFF
-	-	TRBJ2-3	TRBV5-1	TGCGCCAGCAGCTGGAGGACAAGCACAGATACGCAGTATTTT	CASSWRTSTDTQYF
few	-	TRBJ2-3	TRBV27	TGTGCCAGCAGCGCAAGACTTAGACAGAGAGCTAGCACAGATACGCAGTATTTT	CASSARLRQRASTDTQYF
-	TRBD1	TRBJ2-1	TRBV7-9	TGTGCCAGCAGCTTAACAGGGGGAGGATCAGGTGAGCAGTTCTTC	CASSLTGGGSGEQFF
-	-	TRBJ2-3	TRBV11-2	TGTGCCAGCAGCTCGGGGAGAGGGGATTATACGCAGTATTTT	CASSSGRGDYTQYF
-	TRBD1	TRBJ1-2	TRBV10-3	TGTGCCATCAGTGATTCTGGACAGGGGGAAGATGGCTACACCTTC	CAISDSGQGEDGYTF
-	-	TRBJ1-4	TRBV18	TGTGCCAGCTCACAAGCGGGGGGAACTAATGAAAAACTGTTTTTT	CASSQAGGTNEKLFF
-	-	TRBJ2-5	TRBV6-1	TGTGCCAGCATGTCCGGCGACGCCTTGGGGGAGACCCAGTACTTC	CASMSGDALGETQYF
-	TRBD2	TRBJ2-3	TRBV18	TGTGCCAGCGCCAATAGCGGGGTCACAGATACGCAGTATTTT	CASANSGVTDTQYF
-	TRBD1	TRBJ2-5	TRBV4-2	TGTGCCAGCAGCCAAGATTCAGGGGGCGCGCAGACCCAGTACTTC	CASSQDSGGAQTQYF
-	-	TRBJ1-1	TRBV7-9	TGTGCCAGCAGCTTACAAGGGGGAACTGAAGCTTTCTTT	CASSLQGGTEAFF
-	TRBD1	TRBJ2-5	TRBV5-1	TGCGCCAGCAGCTCGACAGGGGGCGAAGAGACCCAGTACTTC	CASSSTGGEETQYF
-	-	TRBJ1-4	TRBV2	TGTGCCAGCAGAAAAGACAGCTCTAATGAAAAACTGTTTTTT	CASRKDSSNEKLFF
-	TRBD1	TRBJ1-5	TRBV28	TGTGCCAGCGCGAAGGGGGCGACCCTCTCGGGTGGCCAGCATTTT	CASAKGATLSGGQHF
-	-	TRBJ2-1	TRBV11-2	TGTGCCAGCAGCGTAGGGCCCCGGGATGAGCAGTTCTTC	CASSVGPRDEQFF
-	TRBD1	TRBJ1-5	TRBV15	TGTGCCACCAGCAGAGAGGCAGGGGGATATAGCAATCAGCCCCAGCATTTT	CATSREAGGYSNQPQHF
-	-	TRBJ2-5	TRBV4-2	TGTGCCAGCAGCCAAGATGGGGGCCCTAGGCTGGAGACCCAGTACTTC	CASSQDGGPRLETQYF
-	-	TRBJ2-7	TRBV18	TGTGCCAGCTCACCAGATAGGGAGTCCTACGAGCAGTACTTC	CASSPDRESYEQYF
-	-	TRBJ2-1	TRBV29-1	TGCAGCGTTGAGAGTGTCAGGGGATCTGAGCAGTTCTTC	CSVESVRGSEQFF
-	-	TRBJ1-5	TRBV30	TGTGCCTGGAGTGGCAGGGTTGATCAGCCCCAGCATTTT	CAWSGRVDQPQHF
-	TRBD2	TRBJ2-3	TRBV5-1	TGCGCCAGCAACCCGCGGACTAGCGGAGGGGATACGCAGTATTTT	CASNPRTSGGDTQYF
once	-	TRBJ1-3	TRBV11-2	TGTGCCAGCAGCTATATTGGAAACACCATATATTTT	CASSYIGNTIYF
-	-	TRBJ1-4	TRBV30	TGTGCCTGGAGGGACAAAAGGCCCGTGTTTAATGAAAAACTGTTTTTT	CAWRDKRPVFNEKLFF
-	-	TRBJ2-1	TRBV18	TGTGCCAGCTCAGTATTACAGGGCAGTGAGCAGTTCTTC	CASSVLQGSEQFF
-	TRBD1	TRBJ2-3	TRBV9	TGTGCCAGCAGCTTGAACAGGGGGCAAGATACGCAGTATTTT	CASSLNRGQDTQYF
-	-	TRBJ2-2	TRBV7-2	TGTGCCAGCAGATTCCGGGCCACCCTGTCCGGGGAGCTGTTTTTT	CASRFRATLSGELFF
once	TRBD1	TRBJ2-3	TRBV11-3	TGTGCCAGCAGCTTAGGTGTGGGGGGACAGGTGGTAGATACGCAGTATTTT	CASSLGVGGQVVDTQYF
few	TRBD1	TRBJ1-2	TRBV29-1	TGCAGCGTCACGACGGACAGGACGAGCTACACCTTC	CSVTTDRTSYTF
-	TRBD2	TRBJ2-3	TRBV27	TGTGCCAGCAGTTCGGGGTCCCGCGGACTAGGAAGCACAGATACGCAGTATTTT	CASSSGSRGLGSTDTQYF
once	-	TRBJ1-1	TRBV6-6	TGTGCCAGCAGTTTCGAGGTGGGTGAAGCTTTCTTT	CASSFEVGEAFF
-	-	TRBJ2-7	TRBV11-2	TGTGCCAGCAGCTTATCGGGCAGTTCCTACGAGCAGTACTTC	CASSLSGSSYEQYF
once	-	TRBJ2-2	TRBV4-2	TGTGCCAGCAGCCAAGATATCACCGGGGAGCTGTTTTTT	CASSQDITGELFF